This TCR beta chain was observed in a study of blood T cell repertoires in COVID-19. Study details: Some COVID-19 samples were acute and others convalescent; all came from the United States, Italy and Spain. PBMCs, B-cell-depleted T cells, or T cells were the source of the cDNA or gDNA that made up the material.

Here immunoSEQ multiplex PCR was the method, and the copy in TCRdb shows in-frame clones only, minus some. The table has about 220,000 clones, about 91% seen once. Recruitment covered about 26 US areas and drew participants whose ages spanned about 18 to 95 years. Participants had their cohort set by participant-reported clinical history. CDR3 size: 15 residues. Germline V gives CDR1 MNHEY, CDR2 SMNVEV (reference sequence). V lost 5 bases, J lost 8 bases, and 13 bases stayed unmatched. This chain connects TRBV27 to TRBJ1-2; 8 bases map to TRBD1. The sequencing sample was made of PBMCs or T cells enriched from blood (not recorded which). This TCR derives from a woman between 45 and 60 years old with acute COVID-19. CDR3 nucleotide sequence: TGTGCCAGCAGTGTTGCGGGACAGGCTTTGTACGGCTACACCTTC. Translation: CASSVAGQALYGYTF.